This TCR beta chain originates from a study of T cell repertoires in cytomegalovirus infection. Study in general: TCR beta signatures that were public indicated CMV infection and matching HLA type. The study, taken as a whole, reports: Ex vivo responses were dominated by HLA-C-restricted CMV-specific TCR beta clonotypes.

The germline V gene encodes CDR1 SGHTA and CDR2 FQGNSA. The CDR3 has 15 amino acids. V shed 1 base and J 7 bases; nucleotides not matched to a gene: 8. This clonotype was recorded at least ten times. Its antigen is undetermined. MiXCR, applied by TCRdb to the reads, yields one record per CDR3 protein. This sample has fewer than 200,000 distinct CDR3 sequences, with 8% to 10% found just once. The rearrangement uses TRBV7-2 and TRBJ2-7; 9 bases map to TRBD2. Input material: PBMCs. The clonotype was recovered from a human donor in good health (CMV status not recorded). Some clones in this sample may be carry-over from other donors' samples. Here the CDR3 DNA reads TGTGCCAGCAGCTTAGAGGGACTAGCTGATAAGGAGCAGTACTTC. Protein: CASSLEGLADKEQYF.